The rows below give T cell receptor beta chains drawn from one sample of a study of tumor and adjacent non-tumor tissue in lung cancer. Each CDR3 protein gets one entry after TCRdb re-called the multiplex PCR reads with MiXCR. The sample contains approximately 90,000 distinct CDR3 sequences, about 77% of which appear only once. The sample comprised distant non-tumor lung tissue. These receptors came from a woman aged 45-60 years with non-small cell lung cancer. The CDR3 runs from the conserved cysteine through the conserved F or W. Each record gives: V gene, D gene, clone size, J gene, CDR3 DNA, CDR3 protein. A D gene is named only where the DNA matches it firmly. Only some rows state a clone size, as once, few, many or a class for expanded clones.

V gene: TRBV29-1
D gene: -
clone size: -
J gene: TRBJ2-5
CDR3 DNA: TGCAGCTTTGAGACTGGGGCAGGAGAGACCCAGTACTTC
CDR3 protein: CSFETGAGETQYF

V gene: TRBV6-5
D gene: -
clone size: -
J gene: TRBJ2-1
CDR3 DNA: TGTGCCAGCAGTTTAGGACGTAAGCATTTCTTC
CDR3 protein: CASSLGRKHFF

V gene: TRBV14
D gene: -
clone size: -
J gene: TRBJ1-5
CDR3 DNA: TGTGCCAGAAGCCAAGATGTGGGTCAGCCCCAGCATTTT
CDR3 protein: CARSQDVGQPQHF

V gene: TRBV29-1
D gene: -
clone size: -
J gene: TRBJ2-5
CDR3 DNA: TGCAGCGTTGTAGGAGGCCTCAGAAAGGCCCAGTACTTC
CDR3 protein: CSVVGGLRKAQYF

V gene: TRBV11-2
D gene: TRBD2
clone size: -
J gene: TRBJ2-1
CDR3 DNA: TGTGCCAACCGCTTAGAAGCTAGCGGGAGGGCCGAGCAGTTCTTC
CDR3 protein: CANRLEASGRAEQFF

V gene: TRBV11-1
D gene: TRBD2
clone size: -
J gene: TRBJ2-7
CDR3 DNA: TGTGCCAGCAGCCGCGGACTAGTGCCGATCTCCTATGAGCAATACTTC
CDR3 protein: CASSRGLVPISYEQYF

V gene: TRBV10-3
D gene: TRBD2
clone size: medium-sized
J gene: TRBJ2-7
CDR3 DNA: TGTGCCATCAGTGAGGGTTCTAGCGGCTCCTACGAGCAGTACTTC
CDR3 protein: CAISEGSSGSYEQYF

V gene: TRBV29-1
D gene: TRBD1
clone size: -
J gene: TRBJ1-2
CDR3 DNA: TGCAGCCTTGGGGACAGCCCACTCTATGGCTTCACCTTC
CDR3 protein: CSLGDSPLYGFTF

V gene: TRBV6-1
D gene: -
clone size: many
J gene: TRBJ1-2
CDR3 DNA: TGTGCCAGCAGTGAAATCGGATATGGCTACACCTTC
CDR3 protein: CASSEIGYGYTF

V gene: TRBV6-2/TRBV6-3
D gene: TRBD2
clone size: -
J gene: TRBJ2-5
CDR3 DNA: TGTGCCAGCACACTACTAGCGGGAGTAGAAGCGACCCAATACTTC
CDR3 protein: CASTLLAGVEATQYF

V gene: TRBV20-1
D gene: TRBD2
clone size: many
J gene: TRBJ2-2
CDR3 DNA: TGCAGTGCTAGACTAGCGGGAGACACCGGGGAGCTGTTTTTT
CDR3 protein: CSARLAGDTGELFF

V gene: TRBV6-6
D gene: -
clone size: -
J gene: TRBJ1-2
CDR3 DNA: TGTGCCAGCAGTAACTTCCCGGGGGCTAATGGCTATACCTTC
CDR3 protein: CASSNFPGANGYTF

V gene: TRBV4-1
D gene: TRBD1
clone size: -
J gene: TRBJ1-6
CDR3 DNA: TGCGCCAGCATCCGACAGGGAGGCGATATTTCACCCCTCCACTTT
CDR3 protein: CASIRQGGDISPLHF

V gene: TRBV20-1
D gene: -
clone size: many
J gene: TRBJ2-1
CDR3 DNA: TGCAGTGCCCTCAACTTCGGGACGAGCTCCTACAATGAGCAGTTCTTC
CDR3 protein: CSALNFGTSSYNEQFF

V gene: TRBV10-2
D gene: TRBD1
clone size: -
J gene: TRBJ2-1
CDR3 DNA: TGCGCCAGCAGCGGGACAGGGCTGGGTCATAGTGAGCAGTTCTTC
CDR3 protein: CASSGTGLGHSEQFF

V gene: TRBV4-2
D gene: TRBD2
clone size: -
J gene: TRBJ2-1
CDR3 DNA: TGTGCCAACAGCGCTAGCGGGAACCCCTACAATGAGAAGTTCTTC
CDR3 protein: CANSASGNPYNEKFF

V gene: TRBV28
D gene: TRBD1
clone size: few
J gene: TRBJ2-5
CDR3 DNA: TGTGACAGCAGTAAGAGACAGGGCCAAGAGACCCAGTACTTC
CDR3 protein: CDSSKRQGQETQYF

V gene: TRBV6-5
D gene: -
clone size: -
J gene: TRBJ2-2
CDR3 DNA: TGTGCCAGCAGTGCCCGTATCGGGGAGCTATTTTTT
CDR3 protein: CASSARIGELFF

V gene: TRBV14
D gene: -
clone size: -
J gene: TRBJ2-1
CDR3 DNA: TGTGCCAGCAGCCATGAACGACTAGCAGGGGGGCAGTTCTTC
CDR3 protein: CASSHERLAGGQFF

V gene: TRBV29-1
D gene: TRBD2
clone size: medium-sized
J gene: TRBJ2-7
CDR3 DNA: TGCAGCGCCACGGGACTAGTCTTCGACGAGCAGTACTTC
CDR3 protein: CSATGLVFDEQYF

V gene: TRBV6-2/TRBV6-3
D gene: -
clone size: -
J gene: TRBJ1-2
CDR3 DNA: TGTACCAGCAGTTACAAAGGGAAGCGTGATAACGGCTACACTTTC
CDR3 protein: CTSSYKGKRDNGYTF

V gene: TRBV12-5
D gene: TRBD1
clone size: -
J gene: TRBJ2-7
CDR3 DNA: TGTGCTAGTGGCCCCAGGACAGGGAAACCCTACGAGCAGTACTTC
CDR3 protein: CASGPRTGKPYEQYF

V gene: TRBV6-6
D gene: TRBD1
clone size: many
J gene: TRBJ1-1
CDR3 DNA: TGTGCCAGCAGTTCCCCGACAGGGGGTAACACTGAAGCTTTCTTT
CDR3 protein: CASSSPTGGNTEAFF

V gene: TRBV4-1
D gene: -
clone size: -
J gene: TRBJ2-3
CDR3 DNA: TGCGCCAGCAGCCAAGATGTCTCGAGGACAGATATGCAGTATTTT
CDR3 protein: CASSQDVSRTDMQYF

V gene: TRBV11-2
D gene: -
clone size: -
J gene: TRBJ2-1
CDR3 DNA: TGCGCCAGCAGCTTGTTGGGAGGTAAGGGTGGGCTGTTCTTC
CDR3 protein: CASSLLGGKGGLFF

V gene: TRBV5-5
D gene: TRBD2
clone size: -
J gene: TRBJ2-1
CDR3 DNA: TGTACCAGCAGCTTGGCGGGAGTGGCGTACAATGAGCAGTTCTTC
CDR3 protein: CTSSLAGVAYNEQFF

V gene: TRBV6-1
D gene: -
clone size: -
J gene: TRBJ2-2
CDR3 DNA: TGTGCCTCGAATATGGGGAGCGGTTACACCGGGGAACTGTTTTTT
CDR3 protein: CASNMGSGYTGELFF

V gene: TRBV11-2
D gene: -
clone size: -
J gene: TRBJ2-7
CDR3 DNA: TGTGCCAGCAGCTTCGGCTCTAGCACCTCCTACGAGCAGTACTTC
CDR3 protein: CASSFGSSTSYEQYF

V gene: TRBV11-2
D gene: -
clone size: large
J gene: TRBJ2-2
CDR3 DNA: TGTGCCAGCAGCGAAGTCACCGGGGAGCTGTTTTTT
CDR3 protein: CASSEVTGELFF

V gene: TRBV11-1
D gene: -
clone size: few
J gene: TRBJ2-1
CDR3 DNA: TGTGCCAGCAGCTTAAGTGGGGGCCGGTATGAGCCATTCTTC
CDR3 protein: CASSLSGGRYEPFF

V gene: TRBV5-1
D gene: -
clone size: many
J gene: TRBJ2-7
CDR3 DNA: TGCGCCAGCAGCAGCATCTACGAGCAGTACTTC
CDR3 protein: CASSSIYEQYF

V gene: TRBV28
D gene: -
clone size: once
J gene: TRBJ2-1
CDR3 DNA: TGTACCAGCACCTGGGGCAATGAGCAGCTCTTC
CDR3 protein: CTSTWGNEQLF

V gene: TRBV5-1
D gene: TRBD1
clone size: -
J gene: TRBJ2-2
CDR3 DNA: TGCGCCAGCAGCTCGGACAGGGGTTGTTTCCCGAACACAGGGGAGCTGTTTTTT
CDR3 protein: CASSSDRGCFPNTGELFF

V gene: TRBV5-1
D gene: TRBD2
clone size: -
J gene: TRBJ2-4
CDR3 DNA: TGCGCCAGCAGCCCCCAGGCCGGACTAGCGGGAGTCAGGGAAGACATTCAGTACTTC
CDR3 protein: CASSPQAGLAGVREDIQYF

V gene: TRBV11-2
D gene: -
clone size: -
J gene: TRBJ1-6
CDR3 DNA: TGTGCCAGCAGCTTAGGCATAGATTCACCCCTCCACTTT
CDR3 protein: CASSLGIDSPLHF

V gene: TRBV20-1
D gene: TRBD2
clone size: many
J gene: TRBJ2-1
CDR3 DNA: TGCAGTGCCCACCCGGGACTAGCGGGGGTTGAGCAGTTCTTC
CDR3 protein: CSAHPGLAGVEQFF

V gene: TRBV6-6
D gene: -
clone size: -
J gene: TRBJ2-1
CDR3 DNA: TGTGCCAGCAGCAACCGCCTAAGGGCCTCGGAGCGGGCCACTCCCAATGAGCAGCTCTTC
CDR3 protein: CASSNRLRASERATPNEQLF

V gene: TRBV7-2
D gene: -
clone size: -
J gene: TRBJ2-7
CDR3 DNA: TGTGCCAGCAGCTTAGCTTCAGGGATCTCCTACGATCAGTACTTC
CDR3 protein: CASSLASGISYDQYF